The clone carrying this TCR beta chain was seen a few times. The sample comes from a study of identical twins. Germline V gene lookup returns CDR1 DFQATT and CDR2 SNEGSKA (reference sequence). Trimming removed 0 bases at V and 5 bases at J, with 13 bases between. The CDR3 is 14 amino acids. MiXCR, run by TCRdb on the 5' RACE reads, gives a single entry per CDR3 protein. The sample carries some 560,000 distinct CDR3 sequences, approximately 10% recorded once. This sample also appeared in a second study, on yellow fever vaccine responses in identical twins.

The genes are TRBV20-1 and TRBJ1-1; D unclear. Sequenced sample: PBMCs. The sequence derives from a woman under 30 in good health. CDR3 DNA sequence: TGCAGTGCTAGAGATATGCGGGAAGATACTGAAGCTTTCTTT. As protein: CSARDMREDTEAFF.